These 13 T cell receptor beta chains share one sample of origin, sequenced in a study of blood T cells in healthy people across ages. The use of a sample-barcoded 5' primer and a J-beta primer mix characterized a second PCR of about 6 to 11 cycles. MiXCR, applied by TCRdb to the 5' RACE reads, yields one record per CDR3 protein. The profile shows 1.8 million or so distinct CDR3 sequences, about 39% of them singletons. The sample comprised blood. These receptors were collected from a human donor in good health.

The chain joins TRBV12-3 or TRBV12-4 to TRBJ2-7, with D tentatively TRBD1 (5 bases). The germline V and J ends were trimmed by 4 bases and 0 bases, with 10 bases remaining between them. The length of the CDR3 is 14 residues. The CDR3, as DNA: TGTGCCAGCAGTTCACGACAGAGCTCCTACGAGCAGTACTTC. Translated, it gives CASSSRQSSYEQYF.

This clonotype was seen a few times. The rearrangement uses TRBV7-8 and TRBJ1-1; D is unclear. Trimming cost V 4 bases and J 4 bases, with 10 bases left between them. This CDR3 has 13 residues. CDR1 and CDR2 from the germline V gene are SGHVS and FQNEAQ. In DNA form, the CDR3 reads TGTGCCAGCAGCTCCGTCCGTGGCACTGAAGCTTTCTTT. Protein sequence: CASSSVRGTEAFF.

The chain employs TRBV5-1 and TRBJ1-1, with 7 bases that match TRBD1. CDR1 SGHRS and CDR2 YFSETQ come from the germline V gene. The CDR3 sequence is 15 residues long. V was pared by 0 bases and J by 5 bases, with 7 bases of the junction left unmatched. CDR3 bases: TGCGCCAGCAGCTTGGGGGGGGACAGAACTACTGAAGCTTTCTTT. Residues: CASSLGGDRTTEAFF.

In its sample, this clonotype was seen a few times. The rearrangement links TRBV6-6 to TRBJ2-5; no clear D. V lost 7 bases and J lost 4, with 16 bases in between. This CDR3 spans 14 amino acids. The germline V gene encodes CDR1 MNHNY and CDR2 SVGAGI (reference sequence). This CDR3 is CASTLGRPLETQYF. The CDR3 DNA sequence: TGTGCCAGCACCTTGGGAAGGCCTTTAGAGACCCAGTACTTC.

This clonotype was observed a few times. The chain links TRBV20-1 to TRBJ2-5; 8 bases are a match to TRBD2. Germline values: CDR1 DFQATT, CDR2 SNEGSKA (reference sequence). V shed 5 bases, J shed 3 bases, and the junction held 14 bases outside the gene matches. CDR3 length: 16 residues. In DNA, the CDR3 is TGCAGTGCTGAGAGAAGCGGGGGCCTAGGTGAAGAGACCCAGTACTTC. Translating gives CSAERSGGLGEETQYF.

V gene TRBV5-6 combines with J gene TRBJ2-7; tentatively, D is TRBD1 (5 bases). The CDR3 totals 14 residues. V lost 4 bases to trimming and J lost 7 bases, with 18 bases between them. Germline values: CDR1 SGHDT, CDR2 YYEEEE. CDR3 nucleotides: TGTGCCAGCAGCGGGGCAGGTGGGGAAGGGGAGCAGTACTTC. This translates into CASSGAGGEGEQYF.

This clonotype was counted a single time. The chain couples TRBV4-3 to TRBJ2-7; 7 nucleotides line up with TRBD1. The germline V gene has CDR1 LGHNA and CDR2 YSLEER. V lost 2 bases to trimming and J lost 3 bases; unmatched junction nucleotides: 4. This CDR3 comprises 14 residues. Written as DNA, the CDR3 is TGCGCCAGCAGCCAACAGGGACAGTACTACGAGCAGTACTTC. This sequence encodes CASSQQGQYYEQYF.

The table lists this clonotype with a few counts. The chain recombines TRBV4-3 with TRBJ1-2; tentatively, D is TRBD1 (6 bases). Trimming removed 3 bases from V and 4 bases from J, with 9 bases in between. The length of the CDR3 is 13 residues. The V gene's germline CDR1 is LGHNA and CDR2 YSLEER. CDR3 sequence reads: CASSHTDSYGYTF. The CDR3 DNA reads TGCGCCAGCAGCCATACGGACAGCTATGGCTACACCTTC.

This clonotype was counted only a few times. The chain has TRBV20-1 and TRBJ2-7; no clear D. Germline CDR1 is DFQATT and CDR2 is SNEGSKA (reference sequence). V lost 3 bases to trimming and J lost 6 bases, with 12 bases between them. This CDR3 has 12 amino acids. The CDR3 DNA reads TGCAGTGCTAGGTTGGGCAGCCCCGAGCAGTACTTC. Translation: CSARLGSPEQYF.

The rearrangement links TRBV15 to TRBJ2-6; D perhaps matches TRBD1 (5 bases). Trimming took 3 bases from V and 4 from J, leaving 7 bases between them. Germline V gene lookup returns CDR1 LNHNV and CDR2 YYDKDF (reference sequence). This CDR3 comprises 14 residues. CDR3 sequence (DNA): TGTGCCACCAGCAGCAGGGAAGGGGCCAACGTCCTGACTTTC. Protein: CATSSREGANVLTF.

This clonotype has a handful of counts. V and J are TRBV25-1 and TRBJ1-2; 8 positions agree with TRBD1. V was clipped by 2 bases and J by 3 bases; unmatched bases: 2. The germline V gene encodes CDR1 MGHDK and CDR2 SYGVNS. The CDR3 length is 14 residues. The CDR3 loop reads CASSEQTGDYGYTF. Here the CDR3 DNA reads TGTGCCAGCAGTGAACAGACAGGGGACTATGGCTACACCTTC.

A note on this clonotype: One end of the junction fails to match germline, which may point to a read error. The CDR3 region has the DNA TGTGTCAGCAGCTTCGGTGGGGGGGAGACCCAGTACTTC. As protein: CVSSFGGGETQYF. J is TRBJ2-5 and V is TRBV7-2; D perhaps matches TRBD2 (6 bases). The CDR3 runs 13 residues. Germline CDR1 is SGHTA and CDR2 is FQGNSA.

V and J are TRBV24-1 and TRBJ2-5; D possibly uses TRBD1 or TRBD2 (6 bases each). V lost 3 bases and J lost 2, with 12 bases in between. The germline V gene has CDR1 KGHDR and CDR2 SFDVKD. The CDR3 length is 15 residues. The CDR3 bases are TGTGCCACCAGTGATGTAACAGGGACTCAAGAGACCCAGTACTTC. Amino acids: CATSDVTGTQETQYF.